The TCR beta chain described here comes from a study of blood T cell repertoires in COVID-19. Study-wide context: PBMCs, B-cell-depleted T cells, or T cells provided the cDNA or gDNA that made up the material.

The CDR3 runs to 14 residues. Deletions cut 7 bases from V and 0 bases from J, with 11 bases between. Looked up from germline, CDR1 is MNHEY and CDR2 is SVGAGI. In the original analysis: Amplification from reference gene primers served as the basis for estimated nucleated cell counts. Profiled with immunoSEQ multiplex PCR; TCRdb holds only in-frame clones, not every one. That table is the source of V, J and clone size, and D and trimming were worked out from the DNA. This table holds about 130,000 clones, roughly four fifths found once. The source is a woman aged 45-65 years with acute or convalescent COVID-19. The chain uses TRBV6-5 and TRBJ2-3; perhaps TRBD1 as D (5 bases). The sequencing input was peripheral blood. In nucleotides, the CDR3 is TGTGCCAGCAACCAGGGTGGGAGCACAGATACGCAGTATTTT. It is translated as CASNQGGSTDTQYF.